This T cell receptor beta chain is drawn from a study of CD8+ T cells in alopecia areata. For this clone: As yet, its antigen is unknown. This sample includes further DNA sequences coding for the same CDR3.

Overall study results and limits: Across lesional scalp, and particularly alopecia totalis/universalis, clonality surpassed that of normal scalp.

V gave up 0 bases and J gave up 4 bases, with 5 bases separating them. The CDR3 runs 12 residues. Per the germline V gene, CDR1 is GTSNPN and CDR2 is SVGIG (reference sequence). As for treatment: oral pan-JAK inhibitor, 5-10 mg twice daily. Sequencing relied on a cDNA template that was reverse transcribed from extracted RNA. Repertoires were generated with immunoSEQ multiplex PCR, while TCRdb's copy carries only in-frame clones and drops some. The table has some 180,000 clones, roughly 46% seen once. The specimen was CD8+ T cells sorted from blood, collected around week 53, from a patient treated with tofacitinib. The chain links TRBV30 to TRBJ2-3; D is perhaps TRBD1 (5 bases). The clonotype comes from a human donor with alopecia areata. The CDR3 here is CAWSVGADTQYF. CDR3 nucleotide sequence: TGTGCCTGGAGTGTAGGGGCAGATACGCAGTATTTT.